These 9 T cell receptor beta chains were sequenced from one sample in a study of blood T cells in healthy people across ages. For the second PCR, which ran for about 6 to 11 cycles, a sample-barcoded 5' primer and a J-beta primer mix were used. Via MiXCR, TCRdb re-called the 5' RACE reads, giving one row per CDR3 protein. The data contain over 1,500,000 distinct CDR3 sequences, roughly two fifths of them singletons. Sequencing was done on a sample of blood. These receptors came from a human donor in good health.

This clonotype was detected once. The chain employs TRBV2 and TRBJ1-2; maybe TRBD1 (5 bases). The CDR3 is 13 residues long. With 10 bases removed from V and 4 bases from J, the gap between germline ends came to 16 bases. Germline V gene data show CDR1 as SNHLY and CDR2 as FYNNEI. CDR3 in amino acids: CATTRQTSYGYTF. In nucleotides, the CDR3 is TGTGCCACCACCAGACAGACTTCCTATGGCTACACCTTC. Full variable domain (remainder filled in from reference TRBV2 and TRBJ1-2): EPEVTQTPSHQVTQMGQEVILRCVPISNHLYFYWYRQILGQKVEFLVSFYNNEISEKSEIFDDQFSVERPDGSNFTLKIRSTKLEDSAMYFCATTRQTSYGYTFGSGTRLTVV.

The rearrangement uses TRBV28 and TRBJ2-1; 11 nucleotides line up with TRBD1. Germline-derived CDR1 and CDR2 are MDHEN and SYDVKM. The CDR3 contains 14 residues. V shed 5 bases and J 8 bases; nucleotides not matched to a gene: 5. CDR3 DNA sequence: TGTGCCAGCAGTACCCGGGACAGGGGGGATGAGCAGTTCTTC. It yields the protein CASSTRDRGDEQFF. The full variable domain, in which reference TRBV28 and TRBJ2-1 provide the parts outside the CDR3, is DVKVTQSSRYLVKRTGEKVFLECVQDMDHENMFWYRQDPGLGLRLIYFSYDVKMKEKGDIPEGYSVSREKKERFSLILESASTNQTSMYLCASSTRDRGDEQFFGPGTRLTVL.

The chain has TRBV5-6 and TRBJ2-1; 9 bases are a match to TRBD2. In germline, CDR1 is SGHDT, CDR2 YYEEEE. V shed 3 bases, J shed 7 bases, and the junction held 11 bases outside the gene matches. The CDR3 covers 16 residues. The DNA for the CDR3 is TGTGCCAGCAGCTCTCAAGCAGGACTAGCGTATAATGAGCAGTTCTTC. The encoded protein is CASSSQAGLAYNEQFF. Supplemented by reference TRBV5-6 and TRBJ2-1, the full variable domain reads DAGVTQSPTHLIKTRGQQVTLRCSPKSGHDTVSWYQQALGQGPQFIFQYYEEEERQRGNFPDRFSGHQFPNYSSELNVNALLLGDSALYLCASSSQAGLAYNEQFFGPGTRLTVL.

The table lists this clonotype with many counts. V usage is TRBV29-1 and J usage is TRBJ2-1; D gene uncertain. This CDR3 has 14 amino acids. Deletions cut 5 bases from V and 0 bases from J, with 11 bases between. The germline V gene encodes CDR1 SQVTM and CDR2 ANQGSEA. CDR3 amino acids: CSVRDPGSYNEQFF. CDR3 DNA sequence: TGCAGCGTTCGAGACCCGGGCTCCTACAATGAGCAGTTCTTC.

The CDR3 sequence: CASSEIGTDYGYTF. DNA of the CDR3: TGCGCCAGCAGCGAGATCGGGACAGACTATGGCTACACCTTC. The rearrangement joins TRBV5-1 to TRBJ1-2; TRBD1 agrees at 7 bases. Germline lookup yields CDR1 SGHRS and CDR2 YFSETQ. CDR3 size: 14 residues. With V trimmed by 4 bases and J by 3 bases, 6 bases remained unmatched.

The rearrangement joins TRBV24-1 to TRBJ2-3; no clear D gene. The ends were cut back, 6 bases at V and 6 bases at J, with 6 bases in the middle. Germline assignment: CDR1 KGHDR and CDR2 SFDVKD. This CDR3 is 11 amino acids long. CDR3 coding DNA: TGTGCCACCAGTCTCGGCGATACGCAGTATTTT. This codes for CATSLGDTQYF.

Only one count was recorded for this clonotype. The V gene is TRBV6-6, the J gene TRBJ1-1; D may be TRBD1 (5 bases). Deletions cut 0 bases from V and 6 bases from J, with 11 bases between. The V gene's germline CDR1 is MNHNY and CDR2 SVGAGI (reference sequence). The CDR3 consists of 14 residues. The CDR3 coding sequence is TGTGCCAGCAGTTACTCGGGGGAGTCCGCTGAAGCTTTCTTT. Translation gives CASSYSGESAEAFF.

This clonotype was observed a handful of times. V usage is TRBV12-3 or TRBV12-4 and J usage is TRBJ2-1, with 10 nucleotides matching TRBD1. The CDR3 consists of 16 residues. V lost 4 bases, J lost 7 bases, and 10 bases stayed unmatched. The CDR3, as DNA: TGTGCCAGCAGTTCCCGACAGGGGGCTTCAAGGAATGAGCAGTTCTTC. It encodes CASSSRQGASRNEQFF.

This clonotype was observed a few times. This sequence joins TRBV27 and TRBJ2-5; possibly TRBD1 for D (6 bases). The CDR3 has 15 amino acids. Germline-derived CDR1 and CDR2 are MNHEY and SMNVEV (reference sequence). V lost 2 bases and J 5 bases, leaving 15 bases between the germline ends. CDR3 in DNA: TGTGCCAGCAGTTTACGGGTTACAGGGCACGAGACCCAGTACTTC. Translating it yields CASSLRVTGHETQYF.